The 2 T cell receptor beta chains presented below share a single source sample, sequenced in a study of blood T cell repertoires in COVID-19. TCRdb's copy holds only in-frame clones and misses some; the assay was immunoSEQ multiplex PCR. The sample carries roughly 200,000 clones, roughly 77% recorded once. Sequenced input: PBMCs or T cells enriched from blood (not recorded which). The receptor source for this set is a middle-aged man who had recovered from COVID-19.

The chain combines TRBV5-1 with TRBJ2-5, with 12 bases that match TRBD2. The CDR3 has 18 residues. The germline V gene encodes CDR1 SGHRS and CDR2 YFSETQ. The V gene end was trimmed by 6 bases and the J gene end by 2 bases; junction bases not matched to a gene: 14. This CDR3 reads CASTHGTSGRGFQETQYF. The CDR3 nucleotides are TGCGCCAGCACTCATGGGACTAGCGGGCGGGGATTTCAAGAGACCCAGTACTTC.

In nucleotides, the CDR3 is TGCGCCAGCAGGACGGCGGTGGCGGGAGATGAGCAGTTCTTC. Encoded protein: CASRTAVAGDEQFF. The chain uses TRBV10-2 and TRBJ2-1; 7 bases are a match to TRBD2. CDR1 and CDR2 (germline): WSHSY, SAAADI. The CDR3 covers 14 residues. V trimming: 6 bases; J trimming: 8 bases; junction bases outside the gene matches: 10.